This passage covers 23 T cell receptor beta chains from one sample sequenced in a study of shared clonotypes between healthy human individuals. Naive CD8 cells comprised CD45RO-negative, CCR7-positively selected cells, excluding terminally differentiated effector memory CD45RA+ cells. Here immunoSEQ multiplex PCR was the method, and the copy in TCRdb shows in-frame clones only, minus some. The data hold approximately 2,200,000 clones, with about 93% observed a single time. Specimen: naive CD8+ T cells from PBMCs. The origin of the receptors is a man aged 18 to 29 in good health. Some clones in this sample may be carry-over from other donors' samples.

Remarks on this clone: Other DNA sequences from this sample encode an identical CDR3 as well. The chain uses TRBV27 and TRBJ2-7; TRBD1 matches at 7 bases. The CDR3 runs to 13 residues. Germline V gene lookup returns CDR1 MNHEY and CDR2 SMNVEV (reference sequence). J gave up 4 bases and V 5 bases, and 5 bases lay outside the gene matches. CDR3 sequence: CASSLGTEYEQYF. In nucleotides, the CDR3 is TGTGCCAGCAGTCTCGGGACAGAATACGAGCAGTACTTC.

The rearrangement links TRBV9 to TRBJ2-3; 13 nucleotides align to TRBD2. The CDR3 length is 15 residues. The V gene's germline CDR1 is SGDLS and CDR2 YYNGEE. The V segment lost 0 bases and the J segment 6 bases; nucleotides outside the gene matches: 1. The CDR3 region has the DNA TGTGCCAGCAGCGTAGGGACTAGCGGGAGTGATACGCAGTATTTT. Its protein is CASSVGTSGSDTQYF.

The V gene is TRBV9, the J gene TRBJ2-1; weak D call: TRBD2 (6 bases). CDR3 length: 16 amino acids. Germline loops: CDR1 SGDLS, CDR2 YYNGEE. Trimming removed 3 bases at V and 8 bases at J, with 21 bases between. This CDR3 reads CASSALSGESRYEQFF. CDR3 sequence (DNA): TGTGCCAGCAGCGCCCTCTCGGGGGAGAGCAGGTATGAGCAGTTCTTC.

V and J are TRBV7-9 and TRBJ2-1; D is undetermined. Trimming removed 4 bases at V and 5 bases at J, with 6 bases between. This CDR3 spans 12 amino acids. In germline, CDR1 is SEHNR, CDR2 FQNEAQ (reference sequence). The CDR3 sequence is CASSSAHNEQFF. The CDR3 nucleotides read TGTGCCAGCAGCTCGGCACACAATGAGCAGTTCTTC.

The J gene is TRBJ2-7, the V gene TRBV7-9, with 9 positions matching TRBD2. The length of the CDR3 is 17 residues. J was trimmed by 0 bases and V by 0 bases; bases with no gene match: 6. CDR1 and CDR2 from the germline V gene are SEHNR and FQNEAQ (reference sequence). CDR3 coding DNA: TGTGCCAGCAGCTTAGCGGCTAGCGGGATCCTCTCCTACGAGCAGTACTTC. This encodes CASSLAASGILSYEQYF.

A remark on this clone: The sample contains more than one DNA sequence encoding this CDR3. The chain combines TRBV11-2 with TRBJ2-3; D is possibly TRBD2 (5 bases). Trimming pared 2 bases from V and 6 bases from J, leaving 6 bases between. In germline, CDR1 is SGHAT, CDR2 FQNNGV. This CDR3 region has 12 residues. CDR3 residues: CASSLWEDTQYF. Here the CDR3 DNA reads TGTGCCAGCAGCTTATGGGAGGATACGCAGTATTTT.

This clone was counted only a few times. The sample has other DNA sequences that encode this CDR3 too. The chain has TRBV27 and TRBJ1-2; a possible D gene is TRBD1 (5 bases). V was trimmed by 5 bases and J by 3 bases, leaving 10 bases between them. Germline CDR1 and CDR2: MNHEY and SMNVEV (reference sequence). This CDR3 contains 13 residues. The chain's CDR3 is CASSLGTDYGYTF. The CDR3 bases are TGTGCCAGCAGTCTCGGGACGGACTATGGCTACACCTTC.

The chain has TRBV15 and TRBJ2-3; 9 bases agree with TRBD1. V lost 4 bases, J lost 2 bases, and 4 bases stayed unmatched. The germline V gene encodes CDR1 LNHNV and CDR2 YYDKDF (reference sequence). The length of the CDR3 is 15 residues. CDR3 loop: CATSTYRGPTDTQYF. For the CDR3, the DNA is TGTGCCACCAGCACTTACAGGGGGCCCACAGATACGCAGTATTTT.

The chain has TRBV7-2 and TRBJ2-7; 10 bases are shared with TRBD2. The CDR3 has 16 residues. V was pared by 2 bases and J by 5 bases, with 9 bases of the junction left unmatched. Per germline, CDR1 SGHTA and CDR2 FQGNSA. In DNA, the CDR3 is TGTGCCAGCAGCTTAACCTATAGCGGGAGGTGGGACGAGCAGTACTTC. Its protein product is CASSLTYSGRWDEQYF. Supplemented by reference TRBV7-2 and TRBJ2-7, the full variable domain reads GAGVSQSPSNKVTEKGKDVELRCDPISGHTALYWYRQSLGQGLEFLIYFQGNSAPDKSGLPSDRFSAERTGGSVSTLTIQRTQQEDSAVYLCASSLTYSGRWDEQYFGPGTRLTVT.

The chain has TRBV9 and TRBJ2-1, with a possible D match to TRBD1 (5 bases). Trimming took 4 bases from V and 2 from J, leaving 16 bases between them. Looked up from germline, CDR1 is SGDLS and CDR2 is YYNGEE. This CDR3 is built from 16 residues. CDR3 nucleotides: TGTGCCAGCAGCCCGCAAGGCAGGGTCCCCTACAATGAGCAGTTCTTC. Its protein product is CASSPQGRVPYNEQFF.

The V gene is TRBV4-1, the J gene TRBJ2-1; TRBD2 aligns across 11 bases. CDR3 size: 16 residues. J was trimmed by 6 bases and V by 5 bases; bases with no gene match: 9. Germline V CDR1 and CDR2: MGHRA, YSYEKL. The DNA of the CDR3 is TGCGCCAGCAGCGCTCACCCCGGGACTAGCGGCAATGAGCAGTTCTTC. It encodes CASSAHPGTSGNEQFF.

The CDR3 DNA sequence: TGTGCCAGCACCCCAGGGACCCTGGTGTCTGGCTACACCTTC. It specifies CASTPGTLVSGYTF. The V and J genes are TRBV28 and TRBJ1-2, with D possibly being TRBD1 (5 bases). V was cut by 7 bases and J by 7 bases, with 19 bases left in between. This CDR3 region has 14 residues. Germline CDR1 reads MDHEN; CDR2 reads SYDVKM.

This clone was seen more than once but under ten times. The V gene is TRBV7-9, the J gene TRBJ1-1; 7 nucleotides agree with TRBD1. V lost 5 bases to trimming and J lost 1 base; unmatched junction nucleotides: 7. The CDR3 loop spans 15 amino acids. CDR1 and CDR2 (germline): SEHNR, FQNEAQ (reference sequence). Here the CDR3 reads CASSHRDSQNTEAFF. The CDR3 DNA is TGTGCCAGCAGCCACCGGGACAGCCAGAACACTGAAGCTTTCTTT.

This rearrangement joins TRBV11-2 to TRBJ2-5; tentative D call: TRBD2 (6 bases). V lost 1 base, J lost 7 bases, and 19 bases lay in between. The CDR3 sequence is 16 residues long. Germline assignment: CDR1 SGHAT and CDR2 FQNNGV. The CDR3 region is CASSLGLTGEWGTQYF. The DNA for the CDR3 is TGTGCCAGCAGCTTAGGTCTAACGGGGGAGTGGGGGACCCAGTACTTC.

With respect to this clone: Other DNA sequences in the sample encode the same CDR3. This rearrangement joins TRBV19 to TRBJ2-1, with 7 positions matching TRBD2. The CDR3 runs 15 residues. Germline CDR1 is LNHDA and CDR2 is SQIVND (reference sequence). Trimming took 3 bases from V and 0 from J; bases not matched to a gene: 2. The CDR3 loop reads CASSMGGSSYNEQFF. CDR3 nucleotide sequence: TGTGCCAGTAGTATGGGCGGGAGCTCCTACAATGAGCAGTTCTTC.

The chain has TRBV19 and TRBJ2-7; either TRBD1 or TRBD2 may supply D (6 bases each). This CDR3 comprises 15 residues. The V and J ends lost 3 bases and 1 base respectively, with 13 bases between them. Per germline, CDR1 LNHDA and CDR2 SQIVND (reference sequence). In nucleotides, the CDR3 is TGTGCCAGTAGTATTTGGGGGGCGCCGTCCTACGAGCAGTACTTC. It encodes CASSIWGAPSYEQYF.

The V and J genes are TRBV7-9 and TRBJ2-5; D may correspond to TRBD1 or TRBD2 (5 bases each). CDR1 and CDR2 from the germline V gene are SEHNR and FQNEAQ (reference sequence). The CDR3 extends over 15 amino acids. V lost 5 bases and J lost 0, with 13 bases in between. This chain's CDR3 is CASSTLEGYQETQYF. CDR3 nucleotide sequence: TGTGCCAGCAGCACTCTCGAGGGGTACCAAGAGACCCAGTACTTC.

The rearrangement uses TRBV11-2 and TRBJ2-1; D is possibly TRBD2 (6 bases). Trimming shortened V by 6 bases and J by 3 bases, and 21 bases separated the two germline ends. Germline assignment: CDR1 SGHAT and CDR2 FQNNGV. The CDR3 consists of 17 residues. For the CDR3, the DNA is TGTGCCAGCAGGCGAGGGCTAGCGAACTTCTTCTACAATGAGCAGTTCTTC. It translates to CASRRGLANFFYNEQFF.

The rearrangement links TRBV11-2 to TRBJ1-2; tentative D call: TRBD1 (5 bases). The germline V gene encodes CDR1 SGHAT and CDR2 FQNNGV. The CDR3 runs to 16 residues. V lost 2 bases to trimming and J lost 0 bases, with 13 bases between them. The DNA for the CDR3 is TGTGCCAGCAGCTTATCAGCAGGGAGAGCTAACTATGGCTACACCTTC. Translating gives CASSLSAGRANYGYTF.

This rearrangement joins TRBV2 to TRBJ2-7; weak D call: TRBD1 (5 bases). The germline gives CDR1 SNHLY, CDR2 FYNNEI. The V end was cut by 8 bases, the J end by 6 bases, with 8 bases between. The CDR3 is made up of 10 amino acids. The CDR3 reads CASVGAEQYF. Written as DNA, the CDR3 is TGTGCCAGCGTTGGGGCCGAGCAGTACTTC.

The chain employs TRBV29-1 and TRBJ1-2; TRBD1 agrees at 7 bases. The germline gives CDR1 SQVTM, CDR2 ANQGSEA. CDR3 size: 13 residues. J gave up 4 bases and V 4 bases, and 6 bases lay outside the gene matches. CDR3 sequence reads: CSVAPTGAYGYTF. The CDR3 nucleotides read TGCAGCGTTGCACCCACAGGGGCCTATGGCTACACCTTC.

About this clone: This sample also contains other DNA sequences that code for the same CDR3. The V call is TRBV28, the J call TRBJ1-5; D is unresolved. V was pared by 2 bases and J by 1 base, with 6 bases between. There are 14 residues in the CDR3. CDR1 is MDHEN and CDR2 is SYDVKM in the germline V gene. The CDR3 DNA follows: TGTGCCAGCAGTTTAGTAGGGAGCAATCAGCCCCAGCATTTT. It is translated as CASSLVGSNQPQHF. The entire variable domain, with the rest obtained from reference TRBV28 and TRBJ1-5, is as follows: DVKVTQSSRYLVKRTGEKVFLECVQDMDHENMFWYRQDPGLGLRLIYFSYDVKMKEKGDIPEGYSVSREKKERFSLILESASTNQTSMYLCASSLVGSNQPQHFGDGTRLSIL.

CDR3 region: CASSYVSSGNEQFF. The CDR3 region has the DNA TGTGCCAGCAGTTACGTGTCTAGCGGGAATGAGCAGTTCTTC. The rearrangement uses TRBV6-6 and TRBJ2-1; TRBD2 matches 8 bases. With V trimmed by 2 bases and J by 7 bases, 4 bases remained unmatched. Germline CDR1 reads MNHNY; CDR2 reads SVGAGI (reference sequence). The CDR3 covers 14 residues.